These 10 T cell receptor beta chains were sequenced from one sample in a study of T cell responses to AZD1222 COVID-19 vaccine. Profiling relied on immunoSEQ multiplex PCR, and the TCRdb table lists in-frame clones only, not all of them. In the table there are more than 250,000 clones, more than 85% of which are singletons. The specimen was peripheral blood, collected on day 0 of AZD1222 vaccination. The receptors shown here come from an adult in good health.

The chain uses TRBV19 and TRBJ1-2, with D tentatively TRBD1 (6 bases). The CDR3 is 13 amino acids. Trimming left V 7 bases short and J 4 bases short, with 13 bases between. CDR1 LNHDA and CDR2 SQIVND come from the germline V gene (reference sequence). The chain's CDR3 is CASTPGGLYGYTF. CDR3 DNA: TGTGCCAGTACCCCCGGGGGCCTCTATGGCTACACCTTC.

The chain employs TRBV9 and TRBJ1-1, with 7 positions matching TRBD1. This CDR3 is built from 14 residues. Trimming took 3 bases from V and 1 from J; bases not matched to a gene: 3. Germline V CDR1 and CDR2: SGDLS, YYNGEE. In DNA, the CDR3 is TGTGCCAGCAGCGAACGGACAGGGAACACTGAAGCTTTCTTT. It yields the protein CASSERTGNTEAFF.

The chain is built from TRBV5-5 and TRBJ2-5, with 9 bases identical to TRBD2. From germline, CDR1 is SGHKS and CDR2 YYEKEE (reference sequence). The CDR3 is made up of 16 amino acids. With 2 bases clipped from V and 2 bases from J, the junction kept 7 bases outside the gene matches. The CDR3 bases are TGTGCCAGCAGCTTCCTAGCGGGGATTCTTCAAGAGACCCAGTACTTC. Translating gives CASSFLAGILQETQYF.

This rearrangement joins TRBV27 to TRBJ1-3; D not certain. Deletions cut 9 bases from V and 0 bases from J, with 9 bases between. CDR1 and CDR2 (germline): MNHEY, SMNVEV (reference sequence). The CDR3 totals 13 residues. The CDR3: CARRRGSGNTIYF. CDR3 DNA: TGTGCCAGGAGGCGGGGCTCTGGAAACACCATATATTTT.

For the CDR3, the DNA is TGTGCCAGCAGCCCCCGGACAGCTAACTATGGCTACACCTTC. Translating it yields CASSPRTANYGYTF. The chain carries TRBV3-1 (or the pseudogene TRBV3-2) and TRBJ1-2; D possibly corresponds to TRBD1 (6 bases). V was trimmed by 4 bases and J by 0 bases, leaving 9 bases between them. This CDR3 is 14 amino acids long. CDR1 is LGHDT and CDR2 is YNNKEL in the germline V gene (reference sequence).

V and J are TRBV13 and TRBJ2-7; D not certain. Germline-derived CDR1 and CDR2 are PRHDT and FYEKMQ (reference sequence). This CDR3 spans 15 amino acids. The V and J ends lost 6 bases and 0 bases respectively, with 15 bases between them. CDR3 sequence reads: CASSTGTVSSYEQYF. In DNA, the CDR3 is TGTGCCAGCAGTACCGGCACAGTTAGCTCCTACGAGCAGTACTTC.

The chain uses TRBV19 and TRBJ2-1; D is possibly TRBD2 (6 bases). The V gene lost 3 bases and the J gene lost 4 bases, with 16 bases spanning the gap. CDR1 and CDR2 from the germline V gene are LNHDA and SQIVND (reference sequence). The CDR3 loop spans 16 amino acids. The chain's CDR3 is CASSISGLAKYNEQFF. Here the CDR3 DNA reads TGTGCCAGTAGTATTTCTGGCCTAGCGAAATACAATGAGCAGTTCTTC.

The J gene is TRBJ1-2, the V gene TRBV28; the match to TRBD1 covers 8 bases. The CDR3 contains 15 residues. Trimming removed 10 bases from V and 8 bases from J; junction bases left unmatched: 18. Germline V lookup: CDR1 MDHEN, CDR2 SYDVKM. The CDR3 sequence: CAIPQGQGAGMGYTF. The CDR3 nucleotides read TGTGCCATTCCCCAGGGGCAGGGGGCCGGGATGGGCTACACCTTC.

V gene TRBV5-1 combines with J gene TRBJ1-4; D is undetermined. The CDR3 has 14 amino acids. Germline-derived CDR1 and CDR2 are SGHRS and YFSETQ. Trimming removed 4 bases at V and 10 bases at J, with 17 bases between. CDR3 sequence: CASSISLSKGKLFF. CDR3 coding DNA: TGCGCCAGCAGCATAAGCCTCAGTAAGGGAAAACTGTTTTTT.

The sample holds one count of this clone. Other DNA sequences within the sample encode an identical CDR3. This chain connects TRBV28 to TRBJ1-5; D uncertain. The CDR3 is made up of 12 amino acids. V lost 3 bases to trimming and J lost 7 bases, with 7 bases between them. The germline V gene encodes CDR1 MDHEN and CDR2 SYDVKM. CDR3 residues: CASSLRDQPQHF. As DNA, the CDR3 is TGTGCCAGCAGTTTGCGCGACCAGCCCCAGCATTTT.